A selection of T cell receptor beta chains follows, all from one sample in a study of CD8 T cells in ankylosing spondylitis. One entry per CDR3 protein results from TCRdb running MiXCR on the 5' RACE reads. The table shows around 330,000 distinct CDR3 sequences, with more than 9% occurring only once. The sequencing input was blood, either unsorted or a sorted T cell fraction (not recorded which). Receptor source: a female donor with ankylosing spondylitis or in good health (not recorded which). Each CDR3 is given with its conserved first and last residue. Fields, in order: J gene, V gene, D gene, clone size, CDR3 length, CDR3 protein, CDR3 DNA. A D gene is named only where the DNA matches it firmly. Not every row has a clone size; where given, it reads once, few, many or a size class.

>TRBJ2-1|TRBV11-2|TRBD1|many|15
CASGVDRQTYNEQFF
TGTGCCAGCGGGGTGGACAGGCAGACCTACAATGAGCAGTTCTTC
>TRBJ2-7|TRBV15|TRBD1|many|15
CATSRDQGALNEQYF
TGTGCCACCAGCAGAGATCAGGGGGCTCTCAACGAGCAGTACTTC
>TRBJ1-2|TRBV18|.|few|14
CATSPDMAVGGYTF
TGTGCCACCTCGCCCGATATGGCGGTTGGGGGCTACACCTTC
>TRBJ2-3|TRBV10-2|TRBD1|.|15
CASGEDRVRSDTQYF
TGCGCCAGCGGAGAAGACAGGGTACGATCAGATACGCAGTATTTT
>TRBJ1-5|TRBV20-1|TRBD1|.|18
CSARDLSGTGDLSQPQHF
TGCAGTGCTAGAGATCTATCGGGGACAGGAGACCTTTCTCAGCCCCAGCATTTT
>TRBJ2-2|TRBV20-1|.|.|17
CSARDARTNSLTGELFF
TGCAGTGCTAGAGATGCAAGGACAAACTCTCTCACCGGGGAGCTGTTTTTT
>TRBJ1-6|TRBV20-1|TRBD1|.|17
CSARVHKMGQRNSPLHF
TGCAGTGCTAGAGTCCATAAAATGGGACAGCGCAATTCACCCCTCCACTTT
>TRBJ2-3|TRBV10-3|TRBD2|many|16
CAISALAGTSTDTQYF
TGTGCCATCAGTGCTCTAGCGGGGACTAGCACAGATACGCAGTATTTT
>TRBJ2-7|TRBV5-1|.|many|13
CASSSVMSYEQYF
TGCGCCAGCAGCTCGGTTATGTCCTACGAGCAGTACTTC
>TRBJ2-3|TRBV12-3/TRBV12-4|.|.|14
CASTPQARGDTQYF
TGTGCCAGCACCCCCCAGGCCCGCGGGGATACGCAGTATTTT
>TRBJ2-5|TRBV29-1|.|many|12
CSVVTNKETQYF
TGCAGCGTTGTCACGAACAAAGAGACCCAGTACTTC
>TRBJ2-2|TRBV7-9|.|few|14
CASTSTKGPGELFF
TGTGCCAGCACCTCCACTAAAGGTCCCGGGGAGCTGTTTTTT
>TRBJ1-6|TRBV11-2|TRBD1|many|17
CASSLYQGQPGNSPLHF
TGTGCCAGCAGCTTATATCAGGGACAGCCCGGGAATTCACCCCTCCACTTT
>TRBJ2-7|TRBV5-1|.|many|11
CASSDSYEQYF
TGCGCCAGCAGCGACTCCTACGAGCAGTACTTC
>TRBJ1-4|TRBV13|TRBD1|many|14
CASSVGQGLGKLFF
TGTGCCAGCAGCGTGGGACAGGGATTAGGAAAACTGTTTTTT
>TRBJ2-1|TRBV20-1|TRBD2|.|17
CSAREEWKTSGGGEQFF
TGCAGTGCTAGAGAAGAGTGGAAAACCAGCGGGGGTGGTGAGCAGTTCTTC
>TRBJ2-7|TRBV20-1|.|many|14
CSADPGQRSYEQYF
TGCAGTGCTGATCCGGGCCAAAGGTCCTACGAGCAGTACTTC
>TRBJ2-3|TRBV4-3|.|once|13
CASSQGTTTAQYF
TGCGCCAGCAGCCAAGGAACGACTACAGCGCAGTATTTT
>TRBJ1-5|TRBV20-1|.|many|14
CSAAQDNSNQPQHF
TGCAGTGCTGCCCAGGACAATAGCAATCAGCCCCAGCATTTT
>TRBJ1-4|TRBV20-1|.|.|12
CSAHGQNEKLFF
TGCAGTGCTCACGGACAGAATGAAAAACTGTTTTTT
>TRBJ2-3|TRBV27|TRBD2|.|16
CASSPGTTLRGDTQYF
TGTGCCAGCAGTCCCGGGACTACCCTTAGGGGAGATACGCAGTATTTT
>TRBJ1-3|TRBV5-5|TRBD1|many|18
CASSNLHRDRVQGNTIYF
TGTGCCAGCAGCAACCTACACCGGGACAGGGTGCAGGGAAACACCATATATTTT
>TRBJ1-1|TRBV3-1|TRBD1|.|15
CASIRTGNMNTEAFF
TGTGCCAGCATCCGGACAGGGAACATGAACACTGAAGCTTTCTTT
>TRBJ2-1|TRBV12-3/TRBV12-4|TRBD2|many|16
CASSLGLAGTHNEQFF
TGTGCCAGCAGTTTAGGGCTAGCGGGGACCCACAATGAGCAGTTCTTC